The 16 T cell receptor beta chains given below trace back to one sample, sequenced in a study of CD8 T cells in ankylosing spondylitis. TCRdb analysed the 5' RACE reads with MiXCR anew, one entry per CDR3 protein. The sample has about 340,000 distinct CDR3 sequences; 20% are singletons. Sequencing was performed on blood, either unsorted or a sorted T cell fraction (not recorded which). These receptors were obtained from a male donor with ankylosing spondylitis or in good health (not recorded which).

The chain is built from TRBV29-1 and TRBJ2-7; D is uncertain. V was clipped by 0 bases and J by 3 bases, with 3 bases between them. Germline V lookup: CDR1 SQVTM, CDR2 ANQGSEA. The CDR3 has 11 amino acids. CDR3 nucleotides: TGCAGCGTTGAAGAGGACTACGAGCAGTACTTC. Amino acid sequence: CSVEEDYEQYF.

The J gene is TRBJ1-2, the V gene TRBV9; D remains ambiguous. From germline, CDR1 is SGDLS and CDR2 YYNGEE. The CDR3 totals 12 residues. V was clipped by 3 bases and J by 8 bases, with 11 bases between them. This CDR3 is CASSGQLDGYTF. The CDR3 DNA reads as TGTGCCAGCAGCGGTCAACTGGACGGCTACACCTTC.

This clonotype has just a few counts. The J gene is TRBJ1-2, the V gene TRBV29-1, with D uncertain. Deletions cut 4 bases from V and 2 bases from J, with 5 bases between. CDR1 is SQVTM and CDR2 is ANQGSEA in the germline V gene. CDR3 length: 11 amino acids. CDR3: CSVVHNYGYTF. CDR3 nucleotide sequence: TGCAGCGTTGTGCACAACTATGGCTACACCTTC.

This clonotype was counted only a few times. V gene TRBV7-9 combines with J gene TRBJ1-1; TRBD1 aligns across 8 bases. Germline trimming cut 4 bases from V and 1 base from J; bases unmatched to any gene: 8. Germline V lookup: CDR1 SEHNR, CDR2 FQNEAQ (reference sequence). CDR3 length: 16 residues. The CDR3 DNA is TGTGCCAGCAGCTCCGTGACAGGGGAGGGGAACACTGAAGCTTTCTTT. This gives the protein CASSSVTGEGNTEAFF.

In this sample, this clonotype turned up a few times. The gene calls are TRBV7-8 and TRBJ2-1; 7 bases are a match to TRBD2. Per germline, CDR1 SGHVS and CDR2 FQNEAQ. The CDR3 has 14 residues. With V trimmed by 4 bases and J by 3 bases, 3 bases remained unmatched. CDR3 nucleotides: TGTGCCAGCAGCTGGGCGGGGGACTACAATGAGCAGTTCTTC. It codes for CASSWAGDYNEQFF.

V usage is TRBV28 and J usage is TRBJ1-4; D unresolved. The CDR3 is made up of 12 amino acids. Germline V gene sequence: CDR1 MDHEN, CDR2 SYDVKM. V was cut by 3 bases and J by 4 bases, with 3 bases left in between. For the CDR3, the DNA is TGTGCCAGCAGTTTGGTTAATGAAAAACTGTTTTTT. Its translation: CASSLVNEKLFF.

This clonotype was recorded a few times. This chain links TRBV9 with TRBJ2-7; D is undetermined. The CDR3 contains 14 residues. Trimming stripped 3 bases from V and 6 bases from J, with 16 bases between. Germline assignment: CDR1 SGDLS and CDR2 YYNGEE. The CDR3 DNA reads as TGTGCCAGCAGCGCCCCTCCCGGACCCGGCGAGCAGTACTTC. This translates into CASSAPPGPGEQYF.

This clonotype turned up a few times. The gene calls are TRBV9 and TRBJ2-6; D perhaps matches TRBD1 (6 bases). The CDR3 is made up of 17 amino acids. Germline loops: CDR1 SGDLS, CDR2 YYNGEE. The V gene lost 4 bases and the J gene lost 0 bases, with 14 bases spanning the gap. As DNA, the CDR3 is TGTGCCAGCAGCCCCCGGGACATGAGCTCTGGGGCCAACGTCCTGACTTTC. It yields the protein CASSPRDMSSGANVLTF.

This clonotype turned up a few times. CDR3 sequence: CASSLEATGGMGNEQFF. In DNA form, the CDR3 reads TGTGCCAGCAGCTTAGAGGCGACAGGGGGCATGGGCAATGAGCAGTTCTTC. The chain recombines TRBV13 with TRBJ2-1, with 10 bases that match TRBD1. J lost 6 bases, V lost 1 base, and 9 bases had no gene match. CDR3 length: 17 residues. Per the germline V gene, CDR1 is PRHDT and CDR2 is FYEKMQ (reference sequence).

The chain joins TRBV7-2 to TRBJ2-1, with 7 nucleotides matching TRBD1. Germline CDR1 reads SGHTA; CDR2 reads FQGNSA. The CDR3 has 14 amino acids. The V and J ends lost 5 bases and 2 bases, in that order; junction bases with no gene match: 3. The CDR3 protein is CASSKQGTYNEQFF. CDR3 coding DNA: TGTGCCAGCAGCAAACAGGGGACCTACAATGAGCAGTTCTTC.

The chain recombines TRBV28 with TRBJ2-3, with D perhaps TRBD1 (6 bases). V was shortened by 6 bases and J by 2 bases, with 21 bases between the two germline ends. CDR1 and CDR2 from the germline V gene are MDHEN and SYDVKM. There are 17 residues in the CDR3. The DNA of the CDR3 is TGTGCCAGCAGCCACACAGGGACCGCCGCCGACACAGATACGCAGTATTTT. This gives the protein CASSHTGTAADTDTQYF.

This clonotype was seen a few times. The chain employs TRBV20-1 and TRBJ2-2; 7 nucleotides line up with TRBD1. Trimming at V came to 5 bases and at J to 6 bases, leaving 6 bases not matched to a gene. The CDR3 loop spans 13 amino acids. Germline CDR1 DFQATT, CDR2 SNEGSKA (reference sequence). CDR3 sequence (DNA): TGCAGTGCTGGAAACAGGGGCGCCGGGGAGCTGTTTTTT. Translation: CSAGNRGAGELFF.

This rearrangement joins TRBV6-5 to TRBJ2-3; weak D call: TRBD2 (5 bases). The V end was cut by 0 bases, the J end by 5 bases, with 9 bases between. The CDR3 extends over 14 amino acids. CDR1 is MNHEY and CDR2 is SVGAGI in the germline V gene. The CDR3 nucleotides are TGTGCCAGCAGTTACTCGAAGGCGGGAGATACGCAGTATTTT. It encodes CASSYSKAGDTQYF.

This clonotype has only a few counts. Written as DNA, the CDR3 is TGCAGCGTCCCGGGACAGACGGGCGGCTACACCTTC. It specifies CSVPGQTGGYTF. The chain employs TRBV29-1 and TRBJ1-2, with 7 bases aligning to TRBD1. The CDR3 covers 12 residues. J was trimmed by 8 bases and V by 6 bases; bases with no gene match: 9. Germline V lookup: CDR1 SQVTM, CDR2 ANQGSEA.

In its sample, this clonotype was seen a few times. This chain uses TRBV29-1 with TRBJ1-2, with a possible D match to TRBD1 (6 bases). The CDR3 totals 13 residues. Looked up from germline, CDR1 is SQVTM and CDR2 is ANQGSEA. The germline V and J ends were trimmed by 3 bases and 5 bases, with 13 bases remaining between them. As DNA, the CDR3 is TGCAGCGTTGATGGCAGGGGAGGATATGGCTACACCTTC. Translation gives CSVDGRGGYGYTF.

This sequence joins TRBV5-1 and TRBJ2-7; 10 nucleotides match TRBD1. Germline trimming cut 2 bases from V and 0 bases from J; bases unmatched to any gene: 2. CDR3 length equals 15 residues. Germline CDR1 reads SGHRS; CDR2 reads YFSETQ. The CDR3, as DNA: TGCGCCAGCAGCTTCGGGACAGGGGCCTCCTACGAGCAGTACTTC. It translates to CASSFGTGASYEQYF.